Shown below are 2 T cell receptor beta chains from a single sample sequenced in a study of T-cell memory formation after mild COVID-19. TCRdb re-derived calls from the 5' RACE reads in MiXCR, one entry per CDR3 protein. The sample yields just under 550,000 distinct CDR3 sequences, approximately 20% seen once. Material for sequencing was PBMCs or a T cell subset sorted from them (not recorded which). The source is an adult woman who had mild COVID-19 (a few samples of this study predate the infection). Cell type and time point are not known.

A few counts support this clonotype. The genes are TRBV4-1 and TRBJ2-7, with D maybe TRBD2 (6 bases). Germline V gene data show CDR1 as MGHRA and CDR2 as YSYEKL. CDR3 size: 15 residues. V dropped 1 base and J dropped 3 bases, with 13 bases sitting between them. CDR3 in amino acids: CASSQGLDSGYEQYF. CDR3 bases: TGCGCCAGCAGCCAAGGGCTGGATAGCGGCTACGAGCAGTACTTC.

This clonotype appeared a few times. CDR3 sequence (DNA): TGTGCCAGCAGCCAAGGAACTAGTCGGGTCACAGATACGCAGTATTTT. Amino acid sequence: CASSQGTSRVTDTQYF. The chain links TRBV14 to TRBJ2-3, with a possible D match to TRBD2 (5 bases). The length of the CDR3 is 16 residues. CDR1 and CDR2 from the germline V gene are SGHDN and FVKESK. V lost 1 base, J lost 2 bases, and 13 bases lay in between.